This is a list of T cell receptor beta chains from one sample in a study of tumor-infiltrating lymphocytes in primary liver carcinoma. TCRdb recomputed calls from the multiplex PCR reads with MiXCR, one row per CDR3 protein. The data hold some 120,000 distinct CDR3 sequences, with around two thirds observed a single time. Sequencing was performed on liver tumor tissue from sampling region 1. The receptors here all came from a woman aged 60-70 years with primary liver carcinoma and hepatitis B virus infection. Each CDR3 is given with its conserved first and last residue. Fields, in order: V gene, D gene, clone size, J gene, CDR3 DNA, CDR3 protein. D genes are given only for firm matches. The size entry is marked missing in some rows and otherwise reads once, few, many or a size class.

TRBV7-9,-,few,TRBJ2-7,TGTGCCAGCAGCGTCGACGGCCTGGAAACCTACGAGCAGTACTTC,CASSVDGLETYEQYF
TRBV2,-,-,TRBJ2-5,TGTGTCAGCAACAGGGATGGGGAGACCCAATACTTC,CVSNRDGETQYF
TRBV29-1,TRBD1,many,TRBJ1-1,TGCAGCGTTCCGGCCGGGACAGGGGTTGCGGCTTTCTTT,CSVPAGTGVAAFF
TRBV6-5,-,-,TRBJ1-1,TGCGCCAGCGAGCTAATACAGGGAGGAAACACTGAAGCTTTCTTT,CASELIQGGNTEAFF
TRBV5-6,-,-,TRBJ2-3,TGTGCCAGCAGCTTTGCAGGGAACGCAGATACGCAGTATTTT,CASSFAGNADTQYF
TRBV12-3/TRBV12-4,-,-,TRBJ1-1,TGTGTCAGCAGGGGACCCGGTGAAACTGAAGCTTTCTTT,CVSRGPGETEAFF
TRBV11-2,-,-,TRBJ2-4,TGTACCACCGGGAGAGGAGGAGGAAACATTCAGTACTTC,CTTGRGGGNIQYF
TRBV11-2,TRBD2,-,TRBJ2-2,TGTGCCAGCAGCCCCGGAAGGGGACCAGCGGGAAACACTGGGGAGCTGTTTTTT,CASSPGRGPAGNTGELFF
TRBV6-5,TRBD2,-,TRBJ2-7,TGTGCCAGCAAAAGGACTAGCGGGGACTACGAGCAGTACTTC,CASKRTSGDYEQYF
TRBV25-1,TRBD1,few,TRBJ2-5,TGTGCCAGCAGTGATCCCGACAGGGGGGAGACCCAGTACTTC,CASSDPDRGETQYF
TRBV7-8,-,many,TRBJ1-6,TGTGCCAGCAGCCTGACGGCGAATTCACCCCTCCACTTT,CASSLTANSPLHF
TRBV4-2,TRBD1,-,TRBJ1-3,TGTGCTAGCAACCAATATGGAGGGGGCTTTACCGGAAACACCATATATTTT,CASNQYGGGFTGNTIYF
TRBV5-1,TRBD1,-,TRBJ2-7,TGCGCCAGCAGCTTCCGCGGGGACAGGGGCTACGAGCAGTACTTC,CASSFRGDRGYEQYF
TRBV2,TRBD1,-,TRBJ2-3,TGTGCCAGCAGGGGACAGGAGATAGCAGATACGCAGTATTTT,CASRGQEIADTQYF
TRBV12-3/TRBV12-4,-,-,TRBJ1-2,TGTGCCAGCAGTTTAGGTCGACAGAACTATGACTTC,CASSLGRQNYDF
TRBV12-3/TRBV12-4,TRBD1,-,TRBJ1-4,TGTGCCAGCAGTTTAGTCGGACAGGGGGCATATAGTAATGAAAAACTGTTTTTT,CASSLVGQGAYSNEKLFF
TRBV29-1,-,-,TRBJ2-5,TGCAGCGTGGGCAGGAGGCAAGAGACCCAGTACTTC,CSVGRRQETQYF
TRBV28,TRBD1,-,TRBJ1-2,TGTGACAGCAGCACTATAGATAGGACAGGGGGTTCCTATGGCTACACCTTC,CDSSTIDRTGGSYGYTF
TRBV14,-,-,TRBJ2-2,TGTGTCAGCAACCAAAAGCTCACAGCGAACACCGGGGAGCTGTTTTTT,CVSNQKLTANTGELFF
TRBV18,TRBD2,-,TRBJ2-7,TGTGCCAGCTCACTTGGGACTAATACCTACGAGCAGTACTTC,CASSLGTNTYEQYF
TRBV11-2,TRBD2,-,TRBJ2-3,TGTGCCAGCAGCGAATGGAGCGGGAGGTACTCTCTTACGCGGTATTTT,CASSEWSGRYSLTRYF
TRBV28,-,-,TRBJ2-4,TGTCCCAGCAGTACACCCGGAGAGTTAGCCAAAAACATTCAGTACTTC,CPSSTPGELAKNIQYF
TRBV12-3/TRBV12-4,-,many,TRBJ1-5,TGTGCCAGCAGTTTACAGGCACACAATCAGCCCCAGCATTTT,CASSLQAHNQPQHF
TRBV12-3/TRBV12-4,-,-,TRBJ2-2,TGTGCCAGCAGTTTAGATGGAGCTAAGAACATCGGGGAGCTGTTTTTT,CASSLDGAKNIGELFF
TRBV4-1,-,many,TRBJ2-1,TGCGCCAGCAGCCATGTCACAGGCGTAGGTGAGCAGTTCTTC,CASSHVTGVGEQFF
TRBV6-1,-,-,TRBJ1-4,TGTTCCAGCAGTAACCGTGACAGTAATGAAAAACTGTTTTTT,CSSSNRDSNEKLFF
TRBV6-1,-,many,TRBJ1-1,TGTGCCAGCAGCAGTAGAAAGACCGATCGGTATACTGAAGCTTTCTTT,CASSSRKTDRYTEAFF
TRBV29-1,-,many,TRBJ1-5,TGCAGCGCCAAAGATGGGGGACCCTTTAGCAATCAGCCCCAGCATTTT,CSAKDGGPFSNQPQHF
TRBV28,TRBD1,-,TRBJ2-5,TGTGCCAGCAGGACCCAGGACAGGTACCAAGAGACCCAGTACTTC,CASRTQDRYQETQYF
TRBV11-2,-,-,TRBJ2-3,TGTGCCAGCACCTTAGTTGCAGATAGGCAGTATTTT,CASTLVADRQYF
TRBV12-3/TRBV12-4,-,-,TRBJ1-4,TGTGCCAGCAGTTTGGGGCGGGGTACCCCGGGTGAAAAACTGTTTTTT,CASSLGRGTPGEKLFF
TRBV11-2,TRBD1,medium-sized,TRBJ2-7,TGTGCCAGCAGCCCCAAAGGGACAGTCTCGGGGGAGCAGTACTTC,CASSPKGTVSGEQYF
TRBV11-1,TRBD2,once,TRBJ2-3,TGTGCCAGGAGCTTCCCGGGAGGGCGAGCAGATACGCAATATTTC,CARSFPGGRADTQYF
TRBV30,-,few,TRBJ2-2,TGTGCCTGGAGTGTAGGGCTATCTGCCGGGGAGCTGTTTTTT,CAWSVGLSAGELFF
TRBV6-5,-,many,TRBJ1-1,TGTGCCAGCAGTCGACAGATTCCTCGGGACACTGAAGCTTTCTTT,CASSRQIPRDTEAFF